Listed here are 2 T cell receptor beta chains from one sample, sequenced in a study of blood T cell repertoires in COVID-19. Profiling relied on immunoSEQ multiplex PCR, and the TCRdb table lists in-frame clones only, not all of them. The table lists 470,000 or so clones, around 88% of them singletons. Sequenced material: peripheral blood. These receptors all stem from a woman in her 30s with acute or convalescent COVID-19.

The chain couples TRBV12-3 or TRBV12-4 to TRBJ1-2; the D gene is possibly TRBD1 (6 bases). This CDR3 contains 13 residues. V lost 6 bases and J lost 8, with 16 bases in between. CDR3: CASSNSGVGGYTF. DNA for the CDR3: TGTGCCAGCAGCAACTCAGGGGTAGGCGGCTACACCTTC.

The chain uses TRBV11-2 and TRBJ2-5, with D perhaps matching TRBD2 (5 bases). The ends were cut back, 1 base at V and 2 bases at J, with 17 bases in the middle. The CDR3 totals 17 residues. Germline CDR1 and CDR2: SGHAT and FQNNGV. The DNA for the CDR3 is TGTGCCAGCAGCTTAGGGGTGGCGGGTACACTTCAAGAGACCCAGTACTTC. It is translated as CASSLGVAGTLQETQYF.